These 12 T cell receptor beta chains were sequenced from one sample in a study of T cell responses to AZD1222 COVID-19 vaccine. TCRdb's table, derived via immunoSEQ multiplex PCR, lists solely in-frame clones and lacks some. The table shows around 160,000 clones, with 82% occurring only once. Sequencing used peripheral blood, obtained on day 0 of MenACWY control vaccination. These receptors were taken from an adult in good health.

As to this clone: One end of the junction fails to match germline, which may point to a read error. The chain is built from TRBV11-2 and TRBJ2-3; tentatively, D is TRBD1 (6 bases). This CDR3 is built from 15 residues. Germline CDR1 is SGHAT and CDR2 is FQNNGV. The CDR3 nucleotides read TGTGCCAGCAGCGTAGACAGGACATACACAGATACGCAGTATTTT. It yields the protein CASSVDRTYTDTQYF.

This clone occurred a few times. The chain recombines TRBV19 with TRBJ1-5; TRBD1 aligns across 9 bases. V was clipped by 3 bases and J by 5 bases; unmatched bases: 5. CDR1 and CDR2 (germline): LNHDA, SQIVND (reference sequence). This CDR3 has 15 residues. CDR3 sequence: CASSMGRTGDQPQHF. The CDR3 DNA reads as TGTGCCAGTAGTATGGGGCGGACAGGGGATCAGCCCCAGCATTTT.

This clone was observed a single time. The CDR3 spells CASSYPGGDYGYTF. CDR3 DNA: TGTGCCAGCAGTTACCCAGGGGGAGACTATGGCTACACCTTC. The gene calls are TRBV6-5 and TRBJ1-2; 7 bases line up with TRBD1. There are 14 residues in the CDR3. The V gene end was trimmed by 2 bases and the J gene end by 3 bases; junction bases not matched to a gene: 3. CDR1 is MNHEY, CDR2 SVGAGI, per germline.

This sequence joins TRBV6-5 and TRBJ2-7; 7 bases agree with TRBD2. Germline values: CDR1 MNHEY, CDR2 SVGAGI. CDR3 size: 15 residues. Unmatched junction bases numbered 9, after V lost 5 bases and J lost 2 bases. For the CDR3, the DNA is TGTGCCAGCAGTCCGCGGCCTAGCGGTCCCTACGAGCAGTACTTC. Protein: CASSPRPSGPYEQYF.

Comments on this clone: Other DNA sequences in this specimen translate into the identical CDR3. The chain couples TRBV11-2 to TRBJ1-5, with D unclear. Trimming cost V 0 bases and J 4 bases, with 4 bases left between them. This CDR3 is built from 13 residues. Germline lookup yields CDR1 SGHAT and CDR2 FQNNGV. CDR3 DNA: TGTGCCAGCAGCTTAGAAAGTAATCAGCCCCAGCATTTT. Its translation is CASSLESNQPQHF. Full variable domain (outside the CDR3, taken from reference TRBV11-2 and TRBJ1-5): EAGVAQSPRYKIIEKRQSVAFWCNPISGHATLYWYQQILGQGPKLLIQFQNNGVVDDSQLPKDRFSAERLKGVDSTLKIQPAKLEDSAVYLCASSLESNQPQHFGDGTRLSIL.

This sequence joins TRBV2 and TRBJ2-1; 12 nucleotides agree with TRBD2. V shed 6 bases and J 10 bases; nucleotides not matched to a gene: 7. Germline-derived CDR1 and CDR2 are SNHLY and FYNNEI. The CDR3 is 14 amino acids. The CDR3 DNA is TGTGCCAGCAGACCTAGCGGGGGGGCACTCGAGCAGTTCTTC. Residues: CASRPSGGALEQFF.

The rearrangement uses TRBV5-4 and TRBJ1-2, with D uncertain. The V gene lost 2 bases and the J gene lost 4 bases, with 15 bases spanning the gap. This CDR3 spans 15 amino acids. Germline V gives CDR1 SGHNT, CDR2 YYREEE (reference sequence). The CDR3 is CASSFDPPSGYGYTF. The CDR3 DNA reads TGTGCCAGCAGCTTTGACCCTCCTAGCGGCTATGGCTACACCTTC.

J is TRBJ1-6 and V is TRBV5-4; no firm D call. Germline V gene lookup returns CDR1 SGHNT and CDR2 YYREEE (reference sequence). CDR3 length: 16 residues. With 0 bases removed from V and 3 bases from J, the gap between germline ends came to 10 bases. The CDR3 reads CASSLVDGNYNSPLHF. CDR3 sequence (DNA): TGTGCCAGCAGCTTGGTCGATGGCAACTATAATTCACCCCTCCACTTT.

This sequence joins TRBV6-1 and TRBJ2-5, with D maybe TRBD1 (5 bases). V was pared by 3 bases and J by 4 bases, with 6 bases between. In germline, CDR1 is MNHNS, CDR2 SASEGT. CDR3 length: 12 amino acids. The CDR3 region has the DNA TGTGCCAGCAGTGAGCAGGGAGAGACCCAGTACTTC. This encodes CASSEQGETQYF.

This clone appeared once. The CDR3 here is CASSLDGYGLYTF. CDR3 DNA sequence: TGTGCCAGCAGCTTAGACGGGTATGGGCTCTACACCTTC. The chain is built from TRBV11-2 and TRBJ1-2, with unresolved D. Trimming removed 0 bases from V and 10 bases from J, with 12 bases in between. The CDR3 loop spans 13 amino acids. Germline assignment: CDR1 SGHAT and CDR2 FQNNGV.

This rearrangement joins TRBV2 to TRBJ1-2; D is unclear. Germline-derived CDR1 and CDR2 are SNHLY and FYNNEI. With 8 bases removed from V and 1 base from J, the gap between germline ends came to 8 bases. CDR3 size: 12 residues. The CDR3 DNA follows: TGTGCCAGCCATCGGATTAACTATGGCTACACCTTC. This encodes CASHRINYGYTF.

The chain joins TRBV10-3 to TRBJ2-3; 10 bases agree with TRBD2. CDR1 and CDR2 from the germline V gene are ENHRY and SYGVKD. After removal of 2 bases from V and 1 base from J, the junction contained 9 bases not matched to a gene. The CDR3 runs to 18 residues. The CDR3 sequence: CAISEKILSGGGTDTQYF. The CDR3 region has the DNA TGTGCCATCAGTGAGAAGATCCTCAGCGGGGGGGGCACAGATACGCAGTATTTT.